The present entry profiles one TCR beta chain with its context. Its antigen is currently not known. Per-base quality was not reported, and no clone a single base away is much larger than it. Per the publication, the time point label means: about 28 days (+/-7) after the second vaccine dose. AZD1222 recipients with second doses at about 4 weeks or about 12 weeks were pooled, because spike-specific TCR depth and breadth did not differ between schedules. The vaccinee samples were drawn from two UK trials, COV001 and COV002, one of which was a single-blind randomized controlled phase 2/3 trial testing AZD1222 (ChAdOx1 nCoV-19) in healthy adults. For TCRbeta chain sequencing, PBMC samples were collected from trial participants at day 0 and at day 28 after the second dose. These data belong to a study of T cell responses to AZD1222 COVID-19 vaccine (dated by TCRdb to the early 2020s). In terms of the full investigation: A total of 240 or so trial participants underwent TCR sequencing, of whom 200 to 220 had received two doses of AZD1222 and around 26 had received two doses of the MenACWY control vaccine. Enrollment into the trials was organized by age into subgroups of 18-55, 56-69 and 70-plus years, and those subgroups contained roughly 150, 30 and 60 TCR-sequenced participants, respectively. What the authors observed across the whole study: Conclusions about previously exposed vaccinees were limited because only six or seven AZD1222 recipients were SARS-CoV-2 seropositive at baseline. Most participants were white British and females outnumbered males, and the authors suggested that clonal diversity may have been underestimated. The 56-69-year group was small, and its depth increase did not reach significance, likely because of low power. After two AZD1222 doses, both the breadth and the depth of spike-specific TCRs were significantly higher than at day 0 and than in MenACWY recipients. Because no samples from the day 14 peak response were available, repertoires could be characterized only after the peak T cell response. Reportedly, close to half of the unique spike-specific TCRs recognized epitopes lying outside the regions that are mutated in the B.1.351 and B.1.1.7 variants. The whole spike protein was spanned by vaccine-associated CD4 TCRs, and dominant responses were seen in regions 160-218 and 743-854.

The germline V gene sets CDR1 to KGHSH and CDR2 to LQKENI. V was cut back by 6 bases and J by 3 bases, leaving a gap of 12 bases between them. Including the terminal cysteine and phenylalanine, the CDR3 comprises 13 residues. CDR3 DNA only is kept here, 39 bases in frame from base 1. The CDR3 regions of human TCRbeta chains were analyzed by immunosequencing. The paper's data handling went like this. Repertoire TCRs were checked for matches against a reference library of SARS-CoV-2-specific TCRs that had been generated using the MIRA antigen-specificity platform. Breadth meant the fraction of unique TCRs that were SARS-CoV-2-associated, whereas depth meant the fraction of total T cells that were SARS-CoV-2-associated. Using the MIRA data, each spike-specific TCR was assigned both to the spike region to which the TCR was reactive and to a CD4 or CD8 class. Log10-transformed breadth and depth values were compared by one-way ANOVA with Sidak's multiple comparisons tests. Sourced from immuneACCESS, this table was stored by TCRdb with only in-frame sequences that have V and J called. A share of the clones is absent; for the studies checked, an unresolved V gene accounts for under half, and the remainder has no known explanation. That table gives V, J and clone size, and the DNA gave D and trimming. The sample contains about 110,000 clones, 92% of them found a single time. The ten top clones hold roughly 7.9% of the sample.

This specimen was peripheral blood, taken 28 days after the second AZD1222 dose. This clonotype originated in an adult who received the AZD1222 COVID-19 vaccine. The chain is encoded by TRBV18 joined to TRBJ2-7, with an unclear D gene assignment. The sequenced DNA is TGTGCCAGCTCCGGTACATATAACTACGAGCAGTACTTC. Its translation is CASSGTYNYEQYF.